Given below is one T cell receptor (beta chain) in context. Its antigen is unidentified. The sample originates from a study of T cells expressing NK-cell markers. As for the study in general: The TCR beta repertoires were obtained from sorted CD3+CD56+NKG2C+, CD3+CD56+NKG2C- and CD3+CD56-NKG2C+ T cells. In the group of eight sequenced donors, seven were HCMV-seropositive and one was seronegative. Findings of the study overall: In several donors, dominant CD3+CD56+NKG2C+ clones formed about 1.0-7.5% of CD8+ cells.

With the 5' RACE reads reprocessed, TCRdb shows one record per CDR3 protein and no DNA. This sample's table has about 380,000 distinct CDR3 sequences. The CDR3 extends over 14 amino acids. Germline assignment: CDR1 DFQATT and CDR2 SNEGSKA (reference sequence). The sample comprised blood T cells: a sorted CD56 or NKG2C T cell subset, CD4+ or CD8+ T cells, or bulk PBMC T cells (not recorded which). The receptor was derived from a man aged 18-75 years in good health. This chain uses TRBV20-1 with TRBJ1-2; TCRdb selects TRBD1, and the lack of DNA leaves this call unchecked. CDR3 protein: CSARGQGARNGYTF.